Reported below is one TCR beta chain. The antigen is unknown. It was RNA transcripts that yielded the amplified TCR beta CDR3 regions. The TCR CDR3 was amplified in a first-round RT-PCR using the HTBI primer set. TCRdb passed the multiplex PCR reads through MiXCR, listing each CDR3 protein once. The sample records some 300,000 distinct CDR3 sequences, 13% being singletons. The CDR3 length is 12 residues. The ends were cut back, 6 bases at V and 0 bases at J, with 9 bases in the middle. Germline CDR1 and CDR2: DFQATT and SNEGSKA (reference sequence). This specimen belongs to a study of T cells in Graves' hyperthyroidism and ophthalmopathy. The study, taken as a whole, reports: Separating ophthalmopathy from stable hyperthyroidism was achieved by a 13 V-J model.

Blood from later-ophthalmopathy patients was taken at first hyperthyroidism diagnosis. The clonotype comes from a woman aged 30 to 39 with Graves' hyperthyroidism that later progressed to Graves' ophthalmopathy. Sequencing was done on a sample of blood. The J gene is TRBJ2-7, the V gene TRBV20-1; D ambiguous. The CDR3 spells CSASAPSYEQYF. CDR3 in DNA: TGCAGTGCCTCGGCTCCCTCCTACGAGCAGTACTTC.